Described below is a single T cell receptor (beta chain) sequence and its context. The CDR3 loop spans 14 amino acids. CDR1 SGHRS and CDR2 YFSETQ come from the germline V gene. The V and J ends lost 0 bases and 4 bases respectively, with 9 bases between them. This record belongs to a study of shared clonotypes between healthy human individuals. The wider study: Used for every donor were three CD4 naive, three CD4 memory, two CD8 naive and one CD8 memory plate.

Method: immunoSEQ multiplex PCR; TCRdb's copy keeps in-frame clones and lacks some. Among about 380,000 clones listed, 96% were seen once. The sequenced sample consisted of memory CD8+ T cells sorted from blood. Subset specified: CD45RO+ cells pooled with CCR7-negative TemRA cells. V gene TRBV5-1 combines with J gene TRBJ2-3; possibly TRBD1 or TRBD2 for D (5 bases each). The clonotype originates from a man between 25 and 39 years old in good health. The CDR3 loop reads CASSLGGNADTQYF. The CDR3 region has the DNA TGCGCCAGCAGCTTGGGGGGGAATGCAGATACGCAGTATTTT. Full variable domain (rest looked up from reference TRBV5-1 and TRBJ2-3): KAGVTQTPRYLIKTRGQQVTLSCSPISGHRSVSWYQQTPGQGLQFLFEYFSETQRNKGNFPGRFSGRQFSNSRSEMNVSTLELGDSALYLCASSLGGNADTQYFGPGTRLTVL.